A selection of T cell receptor beta chains follows, all from one sample in a study of cytomegalovirus exposure and HLA in healthy donors. Produced via immunoSEQ multiplex PCR; TCRdb's table is partial and in-frame only. The repertoire table contains around 75,000 clones. The source material was PBMCs. These receptors were taken from a man aged 50 to 60 in good health and CMV-seropositive. CDR3s include the opening cysteine and the closing phenylalanine or tryptophan.

>TRBJ2-4|TRBV27
CASSPRTENIQYF
>TRBJ1-2|TRBV9
CASSGTVYGYTF
>TRBJ1-2|TRBV18
CASSPGQGFGYTF
>TRBJ2-6|TRBV7-3
CASSFMAGEGGANVLTF
>TRBJ1-6|TRBV2
CASSLTGLRPYNSPLHF
>TRBJ1-1|TRBV6-6
CASSLLGGNTEAFF
>TRBJ2-2|TRBV30
CAWSPRTGGNTGELFF
>TRBJ2-3|TRBV7-2
CASSSPLAGGLRTDTQYF
>TRBJ2-7|TRBV5-1
CASSLADRSYEQYF
>TRBJ1-4|TRBV19
CASGGGWILFF
>TRBJ1-2|TRBV9
CASSLGQDYGYTF
>TRBJ1-1|TRBV6-1
CASLDPGQEAFF
>TRBJ2-6|TRBV7-8
CASSPKGNQGTGANVLTF
>TRBJ2-5|TRBV27
CASNPQIQETQYF
>TRBJ2-3|TRBV19
CASSPTSGRDTQYF
>TRBJ2-5|TRBV25-1
CASSESADDNGWETQYF
>TRBJ2-3|TRBV10-1
CASSANLWTSSTDTQYF
>TRBJ2-3|TRBV2
CASSIDGQGADTQYF
>TRBJ1-2|TRBV19
CASSIHRAVDYGYTF
>TRBJ1-1|TRBV5-1
CASSLDDRGTTEAFF
>TRBJ2-7|TRBV10-2
CATRTSGGGEQYF
>TRBJ1-1|TRBV18
CASSLDRGQTEAFF
>TRBJ2-4|TRBV30
CAWSVLLNIQYF
>TRBJ1-1|TRBV21-1
CASSKSHRNTEAFF
>TRBJ2-7|TRBV7-9
CASSLMGQGDDEQYF
>TRBJ1-5|TRBV19
CASTRGRNQPQHF
>TRBJ2-5|TRBV7-6
CASSLDSLPVQYF
>TRBJ2-5|TRBV7-8
CASSLPGQGRAAQYF
>TRBJ1-6|TRBV5-1
CASSSSGVSSYNSPLHF
>TRBJ2-3|TRBV25-1
CASGQGDTQYF
>TRBJ2-5|TRBV7-9
CASSVLAGGIETQYF
>TRBJ1-5|TRBV5-1
CASSSREGQPQHF
>TRBJ1-2|TRBV19
CASKAREGQGYGYTF
>TRBJ1-2|TRBV5-4
CASRLGGYRGYTF
>TRBJ2-1|TRBV25-1
CASSASGHEQFF